Reported below is one T cell receptor (beta chain). This specimen comes from a study of blood T cell repertoires in COVID-19. Authors' analysis steps: Estimation of nucleated cell counts was performed using reference gene primer amplification. Sequencing was performed with immunoSEQ multiplex PCR; in TCRdb, only in-frame clones are kept and a portion is missing. V, J and clone size are those of that table, while D and trimming were read from the DNA. The repertoire holds 180,000 or so clones, with 89% as singletons. V was cut by 3 bases and J by 0 bases, with 8 bases left in between. Germline CDR1 DFQATT, CDR2 SNEGSKA (reference sequence). The CDR3 contains 13 residues.

This TCR was recovered from a man aged 35 to 55 with acute or convalescent COVID-19. The chain uses TRBV20-1 and TRBJ1-2; D gene ambiguous. Sequenced input: peripheral blood. This CDR3 is CSASAGTNYGYTF. In nucleotides, the CDR3 is TGCAGTGCTAGTGCGGGGACTAACTATGGCTACACCTTC.